This TCR beta chain was identified during a study of cytomegalovirus exposure and HLA in healthy donors. CDR1 is LNHDA, CDR2 SQIVND, per germline (reference sequence). This CDR3 comprises 14 residues. The V gene end was trimmed by 3 bases and the J gene end by 5 bases; junction bases not matched to a gene: 3. PCR amplification relied on 60 Vbeta primers (plus 13 Jbeta primers). Here immunoSEQ multiplex PCR was the method, and the copy in TCRdb shows in-frame clones only, minus some. The table includes over 60,000 clones, roughly 82% detected once. The TCR was taken from an older man in good health and CMV-seronegative. The gene calls are TRBV19 and TRBJ1-5; 8 bases line up with TRBD1. The sequencing sample was made of PBMCs. CDR3 residues: CASSMETGDQPQHF. The DNA of the CDR3 is TGTGCCAGTAGTATGGAGACAGGGGATCAGCCCCAGCATTTT.